This T cell receptor (beta chain) was profiled in a study of blood T cell repertoires in COVID-19. Some clones are missing from TCRdb's copy, which holds only in-frame ones; the method was immunoSEQ multiplex PCR. There are hundreds of thousands of clones in the sample; 85% to 90% occur only once, and about 4.1% lies in the top ten. Trimming stripped 8 bases from V and 7 bases from J, with 15 bases between. The CDR3 consists of 13 residues. Germline V lookup: CDR1 LNHDA, CDR2 SQIVND (reference sequence). The gene calls are TRBV19 and TRBJ2-1; the D gene is possibly TRBD1 (8 bases). Input material: PBMCs or T cells enriched from blood (not recorded which). The sequence derives from a man aged 30 to 45 who had recovered from COVID-19. CDR3 sequence reads: CASSGQGGNEQFF. In DNA, the CDR3 is TGTGCCAGTTCAGGACAGGGAGGGAATGAGCAGTTCTTC. Together with reference TRBV19 and TRBJ2-1, the CDR3 gives the full variable domain: DGGITQSPKYLFRKEGQNVTLSCEQNLNHDAMYWYRQDPGQGLRLIYYSQIVNDFQKGDIAEGYSVSREKKESFPLTVTSAQKNPTAFYLCASSGQGGNEQFFGPGTRLTVL.